Included here is one T cell receptor beta chain sequence, with context. As originally analysed: Quantification of nucleated cells was approximated via reference gene primer amplification. The data were produced by immunoSEQ multiplex PCR, yet TCRdb's version contains in-frame clones alone and is incomplete. D and trimming were read from the DNA, whereas the V and J calls and clone size are those reported in that table. The data show approximately 150,000 clones, about four fifths seen once. The data stem from a study of blood T cell repertoires in COVID-19. Study-level background: Samples came from the United States, Italy and Spain, spanning acute and convalescent COVID-19.

Grouping used clinical history reported by participants in a survey and questionnaire. Two consecutive negative NP/OP PCR tests, clearance, or resolved symptoms defined Cohort 3 recovery. V gave up 3 bases and J gave up 6 bases; unmatched junction bases: 4. Germline V gene sequence: CDR1 SQVTM, CDR2 ANQGSEA. The CDR3 is 12 residues long. The V and J genes are TRBV29-1 and TRBJ1-2; 7 bases are shared with TRBD1. The TCR sequence derives from a man in his 60s who had recovered from COVID-19. Sequenced: PBMCs or T cells enriched from blood (not recorded which). In DNA form, the CDR3 reads TGCAGCGTTGACAGGGGGAACAATGGCTACACCTTC. It codes for CSVDRGNNGYTF. Supplemented by reference TRBV29-1 and TRBJ1-2, the full variable domain reads SAVISQKPSRDICQRGTSLTIQCQVDSQVTMMFWYRQQPGQSLTLIATANQGSEATYESGFVIDKFPISRPNLTFSTLTVSNMSPEDSSIYLCSVDRGNNGYTFGSGTRLTVV.